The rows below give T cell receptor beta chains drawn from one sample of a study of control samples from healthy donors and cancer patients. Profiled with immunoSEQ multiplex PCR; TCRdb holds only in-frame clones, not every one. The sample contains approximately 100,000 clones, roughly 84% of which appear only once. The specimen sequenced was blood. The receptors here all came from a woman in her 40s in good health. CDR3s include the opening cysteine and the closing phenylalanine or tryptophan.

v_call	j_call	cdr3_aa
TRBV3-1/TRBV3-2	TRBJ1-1	CASSQLPGQGAPNTEAFF
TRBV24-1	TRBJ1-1	CATSDFKDEAFF
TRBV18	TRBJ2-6	CASSRAGGALTGANVLTF
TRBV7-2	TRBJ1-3	CASSLGTGGNTIYF
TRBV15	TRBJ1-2	CATTTEGQGGRYYGYTF
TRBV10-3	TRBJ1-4	CAISENNNEKLFF
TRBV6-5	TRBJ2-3	CASRPTRVGIDTQYF
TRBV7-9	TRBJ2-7	CASSARPSFSGGAYEQYF
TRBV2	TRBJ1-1	CASSRQGPTEAFF
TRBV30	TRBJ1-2	CAWSGGHRGYTF
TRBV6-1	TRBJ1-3	CASSEIAGNTIYF
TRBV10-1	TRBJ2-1	CASSGDINEQFF
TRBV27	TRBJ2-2	CASSLRGSGELFF
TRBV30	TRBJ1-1	CAWRIQGLTEAFF
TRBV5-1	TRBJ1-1	CASKRTGGDTEAFF
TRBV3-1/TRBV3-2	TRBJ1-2	CASSQDTRGRGGTRGYTF
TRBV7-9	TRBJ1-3	CASSSQGLAGNTIYF
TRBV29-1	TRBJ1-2	CSVEGNYGYTF
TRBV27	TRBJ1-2	CASSAYREGGGYTF
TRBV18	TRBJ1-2	CASSPDRNYGYTF
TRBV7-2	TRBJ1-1	CASNPGWGSGTEAFF
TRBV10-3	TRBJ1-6	CAISDSRDEPLHF
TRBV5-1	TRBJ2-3	CASSPDTDTQYF
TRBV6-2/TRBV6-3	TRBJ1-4	CASSSSRALSTNEKLFF
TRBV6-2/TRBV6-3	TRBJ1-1	CASSYLGGTEAFF
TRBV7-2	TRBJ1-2	CASSLTRSESYGYTF
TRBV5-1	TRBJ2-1	CASSLKTGVINEQLF
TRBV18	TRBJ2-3	CASSTSGASSTDTQYF
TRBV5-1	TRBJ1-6	CASSLGTAQNSPLHF
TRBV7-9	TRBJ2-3	CASSLGGGTGTDTQYF
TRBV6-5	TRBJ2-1	CASRETVGAGDEQFF
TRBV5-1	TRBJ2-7	CASSFAGGAYEQYF
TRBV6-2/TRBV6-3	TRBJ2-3	CASSYIRGGTDTQYF